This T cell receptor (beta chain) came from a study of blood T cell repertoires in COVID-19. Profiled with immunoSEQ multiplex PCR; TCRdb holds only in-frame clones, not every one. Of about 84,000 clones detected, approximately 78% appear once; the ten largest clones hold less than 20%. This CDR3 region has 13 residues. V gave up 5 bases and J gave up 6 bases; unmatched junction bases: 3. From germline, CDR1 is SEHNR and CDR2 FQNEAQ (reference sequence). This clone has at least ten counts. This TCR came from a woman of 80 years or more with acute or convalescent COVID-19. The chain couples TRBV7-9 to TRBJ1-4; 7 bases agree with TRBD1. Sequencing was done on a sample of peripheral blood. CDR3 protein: CASSRDSDEKLFF. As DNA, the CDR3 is TGTGCCAGCAGCCGGGACAGTGATGAAAAACTGTTTTTT.